This T cell receptor (beta chain) was recorded in a study of shared clonotypes between healthy human individuals. Study-wide results and limits: Expectations were that clonotype sharing among donors would be affected by sequencing depth. Researchers sampled only blood; tissue repertoires likely differ. Larger estimated richness was generally recorded for naive subsets relative to memory subsets.

Each cell subset's genomic DNA was divided evenly among several immunoSEQ plates. The assay was immunoSEQ multiplex PCR, and TCRdb's table has in-frame clones only and misses some. The data contain some 1,900,000 clones, just under 95% of them singletons. A note on this clone: Its antigen is not known.

Trimming took 4 bases from V and 3 from J, leaving 16 bases between them. CDR1 and CDR2 (germline): SGHVS, FNYEAQ. The CDR3 extends over 16 amino acids. Naive CD8 isolation took CD45RO-negative cells positively selected for CCR7 and excluded terminally differentiated effector memory CD45RA+ cells. What was sequenced was naive CD8+ T cells sorted from blood. The chain recombines TRBV7-6 with TRBJ2-1, with D perhaps being TRBD1 or TRBD2 (6 bases each). The clonotype comes from a young man in good health. CDR3 sequence (DNA): TGTGCCAGCAGCTCGACCACTGGAGGGGGCTACAATGAGCAGTTCTTC. Residues: CASSSTTGGGYNEQFF.